The rows below give T cell receptor beta chains drawn from one sample of a study of cytomegalovirus exposure and HLA in healthy donors. TCRdb's copy holds only in-frame clones and misses some; the assay was immunoSEQ multiplex PCR. This repertoire shows fewer than 200,000 clones, roughly 78% found once; its top ten account for around 0.69%. The sample was PBMCs. These receptors came from a middle-aged woman in good health and CMV-seronegative. The CDR3 runs from the conserved cysteine through the conserved F or W. D genes are given only for firm matches. Clone sizes are given selectively: once, few, many, or a class where the clone is expanded.

size: -; D: TRBD2; V: TRBV5-6; J: TRBJ2-5; DNA: TGTGCCAGCAGATCACGACTAGCGGAAAACCGGCCCGAGACCCAGTACTTC; CDR3: CASRSRLAENRPETQYF
size: -; D: -; V: TRBV11-2; J: TRBJ2-7; DNA: TGTGCCAGCAGCTTAATTCGGGGGGCGATTTACGAGCAGTACTTC; CDR3: CASSLIRGAIYEQYF
size: few; D: -; V: TRBV2; J: TRBJ1-1; DNA: TGTGCCAGCAACGGAGCTGAAGCTTTCTTT; CDR3: CASNGAEAFF
size: once; D: -; V: TRBV30; J: TRBJ1-1; DNA: TGTGCCTGGACGAGGCCGGATATGAACACTGAAGCTTTCTTT; CDR3: CAWTRPDMNTEAFF
size: once; D: TRBD1; V: TRBV15; J: TRBJ1-4; DNA: TGTGCCACCAGCGGACGGACAGGGGGGAGTGAAAAACTGTTTTTT; CDR3: CATSGRTGGSEKLFF
size: -; D: -; V: TRBV7-9; J: TRBJ2-1; DNA: TGTGCCAGCAACCCCGACCAGACTGCTAGAAATGAGCAGTTCTTC; CDR3: CASNPDQTARNEQFF
size: -; D: TRBD1; V: TRBV19; J: TRBJ2-7; DNA: TGTGCCAGTAGTGTCCAAAGGGGACAGGGAGGCTACGAGCAGTACTTC; CDR3: CASSVQRGQGGYEQYF
size: -; D: TRBD1; V: TRBV4-1; J: TRBJ1-5; DNA: TGCGCCAGCAGCCTTGCGGTCCCGGGACAGGCGGTGAGCAATCAGCCCCAGCATTTT; CDR3: CASSLAVPGQAVSNQPQHF
size: -; D: TRBD1; V: TRBV5-6; J: TRBJ1-6; DNA: TGTGCCAGCAGCCAACGACAGGGCTATAATTCACCCCTCCACTTT; CDR3: CASSQRQGYNSPLHF
size: -; D: -; V: TRBV9; J: TRBJ2-5; DNA: TGTGCCAGCAGCCCCGGGAAGTCCAGGTACCAAGAGACCCAGTACTTC; CDR3: CASSPGKSRYQETQYF
size: -; D: TRBD1; V: TRBV14; J: TRBJ2-7; DNA: TGTGCCAGCAGCCCGTTGGGACAGGCCTACGAGCAGTACTTC; CDR3: CASSPLGQAYEQYF
size: once; D: TRBD1; V: TRBV18; J: TRBJ1-5; DNA: TGTGCCAGCTCACTCGGGACAGGGGGATATCAGCCCCAGCATTTT; CDR3: CASSLGTGGYQPQHF
size: -; D: -; V: TRBV11-2; J: TRBJ1-6; DNA: TGTGCCAGCAGCTTACATGTTAATTCACCCCTCCACTTT; CDR3: CASSLHVNSPLHF
size: -; D: -; V: TRBV7-9; J: TRBJ1-2; DNA: TGTGCCAGCAGCTTAGCTGGGCCAGTAGAGGGATACTATGGCTACACCTTC; CDR3: CASSLAGPVEGYYGYTF
size: -; D: TRBD1; V: TRBV18; J: TRBJ2-7; DNA: TGTGCCAGCTCACCCCAGGCGGGACAGGGAATCTACGAGCAGTACTTC; CDR3: CASSPQAGQGIYEQYF
size: -; D: -; V: TRBV7-9; J: TRBJ1-2; DNA: TGTGCCAGCAGCTTAGAGCGCCTGGGCTATGGCTACACCTTC; CDR3: CASSLERLGYGYTF
size: -; D: TRBD1; V: TRBV10-3; J: TRBJ2-4; DNA: TGTGCCATCAGTACCCTTCTAGGACAGGAAAACATTCAGTACTTC; CDR3: CAISTLLGQENIQYF
size: -; D: TRBD2; V: TRBV15; J: TRBJ2-7; DNA: TGTGCCACCAGCTCCCCACCCGCGGGACTAGGCACCGAGCAGTACTTC; CDR3: CATSSPPAGLGTEQYF
size: -; D: -; V: TRBV6-1; J: TRBJ2-7; DNA: TGTGCCAGCAGTGAGCCAGCCTACGAGCAGTACTTC; CDR3: CASSEPAYEQYF
size: -; D: TRBD1; V: TRBV5-6; J: TRBJ1-4; DNA: TGTGCCAGCAGCTCGAGCCCAGGGGGGGAAAAACTGTTTTTT; CDR3: CASSSSPGGEKLFF
size: -; D: TRBD1; V: TRBV5-1; J: TRBJ1-2; DNA: TGCGCCAGCAGACCTGACAGGGGAGGTAACTATGGCTACACCTTC; CDR3: CASRPDRGGNYGYTF
size: -; D: TRBD1; V: TRBV19; J: TRBJ1-2; DNA: TGTGCCAGTAGACTATCGGGACAGGGGTACTATGGCTACACCTTC; CDR3: CASRLSGQGYYGYTF